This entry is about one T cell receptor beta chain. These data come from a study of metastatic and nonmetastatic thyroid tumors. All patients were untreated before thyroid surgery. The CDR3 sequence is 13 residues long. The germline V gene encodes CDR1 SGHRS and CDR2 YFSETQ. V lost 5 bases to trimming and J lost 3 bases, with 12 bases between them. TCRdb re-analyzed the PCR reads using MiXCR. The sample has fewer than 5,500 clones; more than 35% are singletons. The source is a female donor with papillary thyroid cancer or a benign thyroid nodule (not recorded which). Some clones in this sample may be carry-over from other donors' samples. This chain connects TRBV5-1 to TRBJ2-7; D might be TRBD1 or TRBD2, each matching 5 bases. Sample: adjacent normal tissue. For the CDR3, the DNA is TGCGCCAGCAGATCGACAGACTACTACGAGCAGTACTTC. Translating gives CASRSTDYYEQYF.